The 26 T cell receptor beta chains presented below share a single source sample, sequenced in a study of Graves' ophthalmopathy and Graves' hyperthyroidism. As the template, RNA transcripts were used to amplify TCR beta CDR3 regions. The first-round RT-PCR employed HTBI primers together with the Qiagen OneStep RT-PCR kit. A multiplex PCR was then performed as the second round. TCRdb reprocessed the multiplex PCR reads with MiXCR, giving one entry per CDR3 protein. The table includes hundreds of thousands of distinct CDR3 sequences, about two fifths detected once. Input material: peripheral blood. These TCRs come from an adult man with Graves' ophthalmopathy.

V gene TRBV7-2 combines with J gene TRBJ1-5, with 8 bases identical to TRBD1. V was pared by 5 bases and J by 2 bases, with 5 bases of the junction left unmatched. CDR3 length equals 15 residues. The germline CDR1 and CDR2 sequences are SGHTA and FQGNSA. The CDR3 region is CASSPGQARNQPQHF. CDR3 nucleotide sequence: TGTGCCAGCAGCCCGGGACAGGCGCGCAATCAGCCCCAGCATTTT.

The chain has TRBV5-1 and TRBJ2-5; D perhaps matches TRBD1 (6 bases). Trimming removed 3 bases from V and 5 bases from J, with 17 bases in between. The CDR3 consists of 15 residues. The germline V gene has CDR1 SGHRS and CDR2 YFSETQ. This CDR3 reads CASSSLGQGPETQYF. As DNA, the CDR3 is TGCGCCAGCAGCTCCCTGGGGCAGGGGCCCGAGACCCAGTACTTC.

This rearrangement joins TRBV24-1 to TRBJ2-7; 12 bases match TRBD2. The CDR3 consists of 15 residues. V dropped 2 bases and J dropped 5; count of bases not matched to a gene: 3. Per the germline V gene, CDR1 is KGHDR and CDR2 is SFDVKD. Written as DNA, the CDR3 is TGTGCCACCAGTGATTCTAGCGGGAGGGCTGACGAGCAGTACTTC. Its protein product is CATSDSSGRADEQYF.

With respect to this clonotype: A read error is possible here, since a much larger clone lies one base away. This rearrangement joins TRBV19 to TRBJ1-2, with D tentatively TRBD1 (5 bases). This CDR3 has 14 amino acids. Germline V gives CDR1 LNHDA, CDR2 SQIVND (reference sequence). The CDR3 loop is CVSTKGLANYGYTF. DNA of the CDR3: TGTGTCAGTACCAAGGGACTTGCTAACTATGGCTACACCTTC.

The table lists this clonotype with many counts. V usage is TRBV19 and J usage is TRBJ1-3, with 8 nucleotides matching TRBD1. V lost 7 bases and J lost 2; bases outside the gene matches: 4. The CDR3 length is 14 residues. Germline V gene lookup returns CDR1 LNHDA and CDR2 SQIVND (reference sequence). CDR3 DNA sequence: TGTGCCAGTATGGACAGGGCGACTGGAAACACCATATATTTT. It translates to CASMDRATGNTIYF.

This clonotype was observed many times. The V and J genes are TRBV29-1 and TRBJ2-7; 10 nucleotides align to TRBD2. The CDR3 has 15 amino acids. The germline CDR1 and CDR2 sequences are SQVTM and ANQGSEA. Losses at the gene ends were 4 bases for V and 0 bases for J; bases not matched to a gene: 6. The CDR3 reads CSVASGRAPSYEQYF. The CDR3 DNA follows: TGCAGCGTTGCTAGCGGGAGAGCTCCCTCCTACGAGCAGTACTTC.

The V gene is TRBV2, the J gene TRBJ1-1; a weak D match, TRBD1 (6 bases). The germline V gene has CDR1 SNHLY and CDR2 FYNNEI. The CDR3 is 11 residues long. CDR3 bases: TGTGCTCAACAGGGAAACACTGAAGCTTTCTTT. Protein sequence: CAQQGNTEAFF.

V and J are TRBV12-3 or TRBV12-4 and TRBJ1-6; no definite D call. Trimming shortened V by 3 bases and J by 0 bases, and 12 bases separated the two germline ends. The CDR3 length is 17 residues. CDR3 in DNA: TGTGCCAGCAGTTTGCGCCCCGACTACTCCTATAATTCACCCCTCCACTTT. Protein product: CASSLRPDYSYNSPLHF.

In this sample, this clonotype turned up many times. The V and J genes are TRBV9 and TRBJ2-5; 7 positions agree with TRBD2. V dropped 3 bases and J dropped 7; count of bases not matched to a gene: 9. This CDR3 contains 14 residues. Germline V gene sequence: CDR1 SGDLS, CDR2 YYNGEE. The DNA for the CDR3 is TGTGCCAGCAGCGGGGGGACTACAATAAGGACCCAGTACTTC. Residues: CASSGGTTIRTQYF.

This clonotype showed up just a few times. The chain links TRBV7-9 to TRBJ2-7, with TRBD2 matching 8 bases. The trim removed 5 bases at V and 2 bases at J, leaving 8 bases unmatched. Germline V gives CDR1 SEHNR, CDR2 FQNEAQ (reference sequence). The CDR3 extends over 15 amino acids. This CDR3 is CASSQGTGGPYEQYF. The CDR3 coding sequence is TGTGCCAGCAGCCAGGGAACGGGAGGGCCCTACGAGCAGTACTTC.

This clonotype was seen at least ten times. The chain couples TRBV6-4 to TRBJ1-1, with TRBD1 identical over 8 bases. The CDR3 consists of 18 residues. After removal of 5 bases from V and 4 bases from J, the junction contained 18 bases not matched to a gene. Germline CDR1 MRHNA, CDR2 SNTAGT. The CDR3 protein is CASSTLTKTGADRTEAFF. The CDR3 DNA is TGTGCCAGCAGTACACTGACCAAGACAGGGGCAGACCGCACTGAAGCTTTCTTT.

This clonotype has a handful of counts. It may be a read error: a sequence one base away is much more abundant. This chain uses TRBV2 with TRBJ1-5; D is uncertain. CDR3 size: 16 residues. Looked up from germline, CDR1 is SNHLY and CDR2 is FYNNEI. Trimming left V 6 bases short and J 2 bases short, with 17 bases between. The CDR3 nucleotides read TGTGCCAGCAGCTCTCCTCCAGTGATTTGCAATCAGCCCCAGCATTTT. It is translated as CASSSPPVICNQPQHF.

This clonotype was observed at least ten times. This sequence joins TRBV7-8 and TRBJ1-1; 7 positions agree with TRBD1. This CDR3 region has 13 residues. Trimming at V came to 5 bases and at J to 5 bases, leaving 5 bases not matched to a gene. CDR1 is SGHVS and CDR2 is FQNEAQ in the germline V gene. CDR3 DNA: TGTGCCAGCAGCCACAAGGGACAGACTGAAGCTTTCTTT. Translation gives CASSHKGQTEAFF.

The chain links TRBV29-1 to TRBJ2-7, with D possibly being TRBD1 (5 bases). Trimming shortened V by 4 bases and J by 4 bases, and 11 bases separated the two germline ends. The CDR3 totals 12 residues. Germline V lookup: CDR1 SQVTM, CDR2 ANQGSEA. The CDR3 spells CSVGAGWYEQYF. CDR3 nucleotide sequence: TGCAGCGTTGGGGCAGGGTGGTACGAGCAGTACTTC.

This chain joins TRBV5-1 and TRBJ2-1, with D unresolved. Germline assignment: CDR1 SGHRS and CDR2 YFSETQ. Between the trimmed V and J ends, which lost 0 bases and 5 bases, there was a span of 6 bases. The CDR3 runs 13 residues. This chain's CDR3 is CASSLVRDNEQFF. The CDR3, as DNA: TGCGCCAGCAGCTTGGTACGGGACAATGAGCAGTTCTTC.

This clonotype was recorded at least ten times. The V call is TRBV6-5, the J call TRBJ1-2, with 10 bases matching TRBD1. Trimming at V came to 6 bases and at J to 7 bases, leaving 8 bases not matched to a gene. Germline lookup yields CDR1 MNHEY and CDR2 SVGAGI. There are 14 residues in the CDR3. Here the CDR3 reads CASRKTGTGVGYTF. The CDR3 DNA reads as TGTGCCAGCAGGAAGACCGGGACAGGGGTTGGCTACACCTTC.

Comment on this clonotype: Because it lacks the conserved phenylalanine or tryptophan at the end, this CDR3 is likely a read error. The rearrangement joins TRBV9 to TRBJ2-5, with 8 bases that match TRBD2. Per the germline V gene, CDR1 is SGDLS and CDR2 is YYNGEE. The CDR3 has 15 amino acids. Trimming took 0 bases from V and 5 from J; bases not matched to a gene: 6. The DNA for the CDR3 is TGTGCCAGCAGCGTAGGAATTAGCGGGGAGGAGACCCAGTACGTC. Translation: CASSVGISGEETQYV.

The rearrangement joins TRBV19 to TRBJ2-7; the D gene is possibly TRBD1 (6 bases). The J call may be wrong; the DNA end is better matched by TRBJ2-1. The germline gives CDR1 LNHDA, CDR2 SQIVND (reference sequence). The CDR3 totals 14 residues. The DNA of the CDR3 is TGTGCCAGTAGTGTACAGGGAGTTGAGGGTGAGCAGTTCTTC. Translation: CASSVQGVEGEQFF.

This clonotype was picked up a small number of times. The chain recombines TRBV14 with TRBJ2-7; D may be TRBD2 (6 bases). The CDR3 consists of 15 residues. Germline V lookup: CDR1 SGHDN, CDR2 FVKESK. V was trimmed by 1 base and J by 3 bases, leaving 13 bases between them. The CDR3 spells CASSQAWAGNYEQYF. As DNA, the CDR3 is TGTGCCAGCAGCCAAGCCTGGGCGGGGAACTACGAGCAGTACTTC.

This clonotype was seen at least ten times. The rearrangement links TRBV7-2 to TRBJ2-5; 14 nucleotides align to TRBD2. Trimming at V came to 2 bases and at J to 6 bases, leaving 5 bases not matched to a gene. Germline V CDR1 and CDR2: SGHTA, FQGNSA. The CDR3 runs to 16 residues. The CDR3 sequence: CASSLRTSGGIKTQYF. Here the CDR3 DNA reads TGTGCCAGCAGCTTAAGGACTAGCGGGGGGATAAAGACCCAGTACTTC. The full variable domain, rest sourced from reference TRBV7-2 and TRBJ2-5, is GAGVSQSPSNKVTEKGKDVELRCDPISGHTALYWYRQSLGQGLEFLIYFQGNSAPDKSGLPSDRFSAERTGGSVSTLTIQRTQQEDSAVYLCASSLRTSGGIKTQYFGPGTRLLVL.

At least ten counts were recorded for this clonotype. The V and J genes are TRBV6-5 and TRBJ2-5; 9 bases are shared with TRBD2. V was clipped by 6 bases and J by 4 bases; unmatched bases: 12. CDR1 MNHEY and CDR2 SVGAGI come from the germline V gene. CDR3 length equals 16 residues. CDR3 sequence reads: CASSHSRGGAGETQYF. CDR3 DNA: TGTGCCAGCAGCCACTCACGCGGGGGGGCCGGAGAGACCCAGTACTTC.

The J gene is TRBJ2-7, the V gene TRBV20-1, with D perhaps matching TRBD2 (6 bases). This CDR3 region has 16 residues. Germline CDR1 DFQATT, CDR2 SNEGSKA (reference sequence). The germline V and J ends were trimmed by 3 bases and 1 base, with 19 bases remaining between them. In DNA form, the CDR3 reads TGCAGTGCTAGTGCCGGGGGTGCCCAACTGTCCTACGAGCAGTACTTC. This gives the protein CSASAGGAQLSYEQYF.

This clonotype was recorded at least ten times. Sequence at one end of the junction differs from germline and may be a read error. The V gene is TRBV7-9, the J gene TRBJ1-1; D is undetermined. From germline, CDR1 is SEHNR and CDR2 FQNEAQ (reference sequence). The CDR3 totals 10 residues. As DNA, the CDR3 is TGTGCCAGCAGCTCCATCGACCAAGCTTTT. This translates into CASSSIDQAF.

The chain is built from TRBV5-1 and TRBJ1-1; tentatively, D is TRBD1 (5 bases). V was clipped by 7 bases and J by 2 bases, with 15 bases between them. The CDR3 runs 14 residues. Germline V gene lookup returns CDR1 SGHRS and CDR2 YFSETQ. The CDR3 protein is CASQFGAVNTEAFF. CDR3 sequence (DNA): TGCGCCAGCCAATTCGGGGCAGTCAACACTGAAGCTTTCTTT.

The genes are TRBV12-3 or TRBV12-4 and TRBJ2-5; 9 nucleotides align to TRBD2. The CDR3 consists of 14 residues. The junction had 5 bases not matched to a gene; V was cut back by 2 bases and J by 7 bases. The DNA for the CDR3 is TGTGCCAGCAGTTTACGGGCGGGAGGGCGGACCCAGTACTTC. The encoded protein is CASSLRAGGRTQYF.

This clonotype was detected many times. The J gene is TRBJ2-7, the V gene TRBV20-1; 11 bases fit TRBD2. J lost 5 bases, V lost 6 bases, and 12 bases had no gene match. The CDR3 is 15 amino acids. Looked up from germline, CDR1 is DFQATT and CDR2 is SNEGSKA (reference sequence). The chain's CDR3 is CSAELGTSGRDEQYF. CDR3 DNA: TGCAGTGCAGAACTTGGGACTAGCGGTCGGGACGAGCAGTACTTC.